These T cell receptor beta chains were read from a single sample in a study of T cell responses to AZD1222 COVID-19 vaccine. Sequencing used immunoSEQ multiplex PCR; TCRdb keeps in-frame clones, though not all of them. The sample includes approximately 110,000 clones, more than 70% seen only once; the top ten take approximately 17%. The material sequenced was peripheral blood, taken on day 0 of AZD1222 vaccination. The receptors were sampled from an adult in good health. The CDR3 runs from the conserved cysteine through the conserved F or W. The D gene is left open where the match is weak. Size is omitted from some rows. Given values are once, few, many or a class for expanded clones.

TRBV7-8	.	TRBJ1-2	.	TGTGCCAGCAGCTTAGTGGGCAGGACTATCTTAAACTATGGCTACACCTTC	CASSLVGRTILNYGYTF
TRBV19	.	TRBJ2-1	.	TGTGCCAGTAGTACCTGGGCTAAGCCGTGGAATGAGCAGTTCTTC	CASSTWAKPWNEQFF
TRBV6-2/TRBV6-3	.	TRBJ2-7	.	TGTGCCAGCAGTTTCTCGGCCTCCTACGAGCAGTACTTC	CASSFSASYEQYF
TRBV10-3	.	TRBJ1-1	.	TGTGCCATCAGTGCAGGGACCACTGAAGCTTTCTTT	CAISAGTTEAFF
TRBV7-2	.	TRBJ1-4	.	TGTGCCAGCAGCTTAAGGGACACGATATCTGAAAAACTGTTTTTT	CASSLRDTISEKLFF
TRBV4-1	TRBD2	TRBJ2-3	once	TGCGCCAGCAGCCAAGATTGGGGAGGGAGCACAGATACGCAGTATTTT	CASSQDWGGSTDTQYF
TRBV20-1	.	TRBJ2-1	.	TGCAGTGCTAGTGTCCCCCGAAGCTCCTACAATGAGCAGTTCTTC	CSASVPRSSYNEQFF
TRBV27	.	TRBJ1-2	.	TGTGCCAGCAGTTCCCAGGGGTATGGCTACACCTTC	CASSSQGYGYTF
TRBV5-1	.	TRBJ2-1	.	TGCGCCAGCAGCCATGACAGTTTTGAGCAGTTCTTC	CASSHDSFEQFF
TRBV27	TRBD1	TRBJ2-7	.	TGTGCCAGCAGTTTAGGACAGGCCCCATACGAGCAGTACTTC	CASSLGQAPYEQYF
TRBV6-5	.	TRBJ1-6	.	TGTGCCAGCAGGATGCCGGGGGAGAATTCACCCCTCCACTTT	CASRMPGENSPLHF
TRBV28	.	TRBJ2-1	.	TGTGCCAGCAGTTTTCCCGAAGGGTACCAGTTCTTC	CASSFPEGYQFF
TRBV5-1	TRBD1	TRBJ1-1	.	TGCGCCAGCAGCCCGGACAGGGGGCGGTACACTGAAGCTTTCTTT	CASSPDRGRYTEAFF
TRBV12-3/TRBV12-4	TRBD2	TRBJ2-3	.	TGTGCCTGCCGCGGGGGGGCGGTAGATACGCAGTATTTT	CACRGGAVDTQYF
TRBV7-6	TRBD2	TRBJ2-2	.	TGTGCCAGCAGCTTATTGGGACTAACCAAAGCGAACACCGGGGAGCTGTTTTTT	CASSLLGLTKANTGELFF
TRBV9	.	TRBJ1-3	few	TGTGCCAGCAGCTCCCCTTGGGGAAACACCATATATTTT	CASSSPWGNTIYF
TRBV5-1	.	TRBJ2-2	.	TGCGCCAGCAGCTTGGCTGGGGCCGGGAACACCGGGGAGCTGTTTTTT	CASSLAGAGNTGELFF
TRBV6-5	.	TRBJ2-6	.	TGTGCCAGCAGTTACTATATGACGAGAGGGGCCAACGTCCTGACTTTC	CASSYYMTRGANVLTF
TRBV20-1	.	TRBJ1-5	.	TGCAGTGCTAGTTCCACAGGGAACAATCAGCCCCAGCATTTT	CSASSTGNNQPQHF
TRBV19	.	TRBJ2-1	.	TGTGCCAGTAGGCTATTAGGGGGGAAAAATGAGCAGTTCTTC	CASRLLGGKNEQFF
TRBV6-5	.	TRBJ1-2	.	TGTGCCAGCGGTCAGGCACCTCATGGCTACACCTTC	CASGQAPHGYTF
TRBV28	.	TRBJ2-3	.	TGTGCCAGCAGCACCGGGCTACCAAGTACGCAGTATTTT	CASSTGLPSTQYF
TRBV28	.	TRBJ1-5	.	TGTGCCAGCAGTTCCGGGACCCTCCCCTATCAGCCCCAGCATTTT	CASSSGTLPYQPQHF
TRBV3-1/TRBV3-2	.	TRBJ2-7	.	TGTGCCAGCAGCCAAGAAGGGCTCCTGATCGAGCAGTACTTC	CASSQEGLLIEQYF
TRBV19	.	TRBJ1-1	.	TGTGCCAGTAGTATCGCAGCGAACACTGAAGCTTTCTTT	CASSIAANTEAFF
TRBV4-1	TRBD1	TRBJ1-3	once	TGCGCCAGCACTTTAGGACAGGTCTCTGGAAACACCATATATTTT	CASTLGQVSGNTIYF
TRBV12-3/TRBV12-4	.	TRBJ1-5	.	TGTGCCAGCAGTTTACAGGAAAATCAGCCCCAGCATTTT	CASSLQENQPQHF
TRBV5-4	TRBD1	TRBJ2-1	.	TGTGCCAGCAGCCCCGGCGGACCGGGACAGAACTACAATGAGCAGTTCTTC	CASSPGGPGQNYNEQFF
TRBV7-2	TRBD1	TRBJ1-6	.	TGTGCCAGCAGCCGCGAGACAGGGGGCGATTCACCCCTCCACTTT	CASSRETGGDSPLHF
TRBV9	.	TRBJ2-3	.	TGTGCCAGCAGCGCCCTGGGGGCTAGCACAGATACGCAGTATTTT	CASSALGASTDTQYF
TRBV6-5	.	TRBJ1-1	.	TGTGCCAGCAGTTACCGCGGGACGCTTCACACTGAAGCTTTCTTT	CASSYRGTLHTEAFF
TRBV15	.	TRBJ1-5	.	TGTGCCACCAGCAGAGGGAGGGGGTTTAGCAATCAGCCCCAGCATTTT	CATSRGRGFSNQPQHF
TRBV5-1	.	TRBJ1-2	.	TGCGCCAGCAGCTTGGGGGACGCCCCGGGGGGCTACACCTTC	CASSLGDAPGGYTF
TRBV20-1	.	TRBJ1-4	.	TGCAGTGCTAGTCGGCCTAATGAAAAACTGTTTTTT	CSASRPNEKLFF
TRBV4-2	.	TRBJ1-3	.	TGTGCCAGCAGCCAAACAACCAGCTCTGGAAACACCATATATTTT	CASSQTTSSGNTIYF
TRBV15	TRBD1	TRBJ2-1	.	TGTGCCACCAGCAGCCCAACGAGGACAGGGAATTTCGATGAGCAGTTCTTC	CATSSPTRTGNFDEQFF
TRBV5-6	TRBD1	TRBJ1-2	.	TGTGCCAGCAGCCTGACAGGGGTCTATGGCTACACCTTC	CASSLTGVYGYTF
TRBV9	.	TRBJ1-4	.	TGTGCCAGCAGCGTAGCTGCGGGCGGGGGTGAAAAACTGTTTTTT	CASSVAAGGGEKLFF
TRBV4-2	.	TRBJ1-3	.	TGTGCCAGCAGCCAAGAGGCCTTCTCTGGAAACACCATATATTTT	CASSQEAFSGNTIYF
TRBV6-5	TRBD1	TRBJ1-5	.	TGTGCCAGCAGCGGGACAGGGAATCAGCCCCAGCATTTT	CASSGTGNQPQHF
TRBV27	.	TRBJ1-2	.	TGTGCCAGCAGTTTATCGAGGGGGTCGGGCTACACCTTC	CASSLSRGSGYTF
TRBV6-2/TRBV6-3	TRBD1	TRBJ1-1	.	TGTGCCAGCAGTTACTCCGAAACAGGGGGCACTGAAGCTTTCTTT	CASSYSETGGTEAFF
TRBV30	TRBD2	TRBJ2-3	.	TGTGCCTGGGATGGACTAGCGGGAAACACAGATACGCAGTATTTT	CAWDGLAGNTDTQYF
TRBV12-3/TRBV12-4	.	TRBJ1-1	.	TGTGCCAGCAGTTTTATTCAGGGACGGGCTTTCTTT	CASSFIQGRAFF
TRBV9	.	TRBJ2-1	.	TGTGCCAGCAGCGTAGAACCTGGCTCCCACAATGAGCAGTTCTTC	CASSVEPGSHNEQFF
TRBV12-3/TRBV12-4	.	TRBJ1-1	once	TGTGCCAGCAGTTTAGTGTCTCCCTCAGAGGCTTTCTTT	CASSLVSPSEAFF
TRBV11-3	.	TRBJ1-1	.	TGTGCCAGCAGCATGGGTGGGGGGCGCGTTACTGAAGCTTTCTTT	CASSMGGGRVTEAFF
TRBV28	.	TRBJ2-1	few	TGTGCCAGCAGTGAATTGTACAATGAGCAGTTCTTC	CASSELYNEQFF